The clone carrying this TCR beta chain has only a few counts. The data were obtained in a study of cytotoxic CD8 clonotypes in ibrutinib-treated CLL. TCRdb's table, derived via immunoSEQ multiplex PCR, lists solely in-frame clones and lacks some. The data contain 330,000 or so clones, 67% of them singletons. V was cut by 6 bases and J by 0 bases, with 9 bases left in between. The CDR3 loop spans 14 amino acids. Germline loops: CDR1 SGHVS, CDR2 FNYEAQ. The genes are TRBV7-6 and TRBJ2-1, with D unclear. This clonotype originated in a human donor with chronic lymphocytic leukemia. Material: PBMCs, obtained after 36 months of ibrutinib treatment. The chain's CDR3 is CASSTASSYNEQFF. In nucleotides, the CDR3 is TGTGCCAGCAGTACAGCTAGCTCCTACAATGAGCAGTTCTTC.